These 7 T cell receptor beta chains originate from one sample sequenced in a study of cytomegalovirus exposure and HLA in healthy donors. TCRdb keeps only in-frame clones here, not all; method: immunoSEQ multiplex PCR. The data show more than 45,000 clones, roughly nine tenths seen once. The material sequenced was PBMCs. Receptors originate from a woman aged 18 to 35 in good health and CMV-seronegative.

CDR3 DNA: TGTGCCAGCAGCTCTCTAGCGGGGGGGCGCAATGAGCAGTTCTTC. Protein: CASSSLAGGRNEQFF. The gene calls are TRBV7-6 and TRBJ2-1; TRBD2 matches 12 bases. Looked up from germline, CDR1 is SGHVS and CDR2 is FNYEAQ. Losses at the gene ends were 4 bases for V and 6 bases for J; bases not matched to a gene: 4. The CDR3 loop spans 15 amino acids.

V and J are TRBV27 and TRBJ1-2, with 9 positions matching TRBD1. J was trimmed by 6 bases and V by 6 bases; bases with no gene match: 11. This CDR3 has 15 residues. Germline V CDR1 and CDR2: MNHEY, SMNVEV (reference sequence). CDR3 sequence (DNA): TGTGCCAGCAGCCAAAGACAGGGGGACTATGATGGCTACACCTTC. It is translated as CASSQRQGDYDGYTF.

The V and J genes are TRBV5-1 and TRBJ2-7; D unclear. The CDR3 has 14 amino acids. Germline loops: CDR1 SGHRS, CDR2 YFSETQ. V lost 4 bases and J 1 base, leaving 12 bases between the germline ends. The CDR3 region is CASSPVVASYEQYF. In nucleotides, the CDR3 is TGCGCCAGCAGCCCTGTTGTGGCTTCCTACGAGCAGTACTTC.

V is TRBV4-3 and J is TRBJ2-3; the match to TRBD2 covers 11 bases. The J segment lost 0 bases and the V segment lost 4 bases, leaving 9 bases of the junction unmatched. This CDR3 has 18 residues. Germline V CDR1 and CDR2: LGHNA, YSLEER. The CDR3 bases are TGCGCCAGCAGCCCCACCGGGACTAGCGGCTCTAGCACAGATACGCAGTATTTT. Protein sequence: CASSPTGTSGSSTDTQYF.

This chain links TRBV30 with TRBJ2-7; TRBD1 aligns across 9 bases. Germline V lookup: CDR1 GTSNPN, CDR2 SVGIG (reference sequence). With V trimmed by 3 bases and J by 6 bases, 6 bases remained unmatched. The length of the CDR3 is 13 residues. CDR3: CAWSRDRVFEQYF. As DNA, the CDR3 is TGTGCCTGGAGCCGGGACAGGGTGTTCGAGCAGTACTTC. Using reference TRBV30 and TRBJ2-7 for the parts outside the CDR3, the full variable domain is SQTIHQWPATLVQPVGSPLSLECTVEGTSNPNLYWYRQAAGRGLQLLFYSVGIGQISSEVPQNLSASRPQDRQFILSSKKLLLSDSGFYLCAWSRDRVFEQYFGPGTRLTVT.

This clone was found once. Germline and junction disagree at one end, which may indicate a read error. The rearrangement joins TRBV5-1 to TRBJ2-6, with TRBD1 as a possible D gene (5 bases). CDR3 length equals 15 residues. Per germline, CDR1 SGHRS and CDR2 YFSETQ. For the CDR3, the DNA is TGCGCCAGCAGCTTGGAGGGGTCTGAGGCCAACGTCCTGACTTTC. It translates to CASSLEGSEANVLTF.

The chain is built from TRBV5-4 and TRBJ2-1; perhaps TRBD2 as D (6 bases). CDR1 SGHNT and CDR2 YYREEE come from the germline V gene (reference sequence). Trimming cost V 0 bases and J 6 bases, with 16 bases left between them. The CDR3 is made up of 16 amino acids. The CDR3 coding sequence is TGTGCCAGCAGCTTGGGGGGGGATACTAGATTCAATGAGCAGTTCTTC. This encodes CASSLGGDTRFNEQFF.